The sequence of this T cell receptor beta chain was determined in a study of neurological immune-mediated disorders. By 5'RACE with 10-nucleotide random UMIs, the cDNA was made. Via MiXCR, TCRdb re-called the 5' RACE reads, giving one row per CDR3 protein. Here the sample spans 55,000 to 85,000 distinct CDR3 sequences, 3.2% being singletons. For the unsorted libraries, 2 million PBMCs stored at -80 C served as input. This CDR3 region has 15 residues. The V and J ends lost 1 base and 7 bases respectively, with 16 bases between them. Germline V gives CDR1 LGHDT, CDR2 YNNKEL (reference sequence). Sequenced material: PBMCs. This rearrangement joins TRBV3-1 to TRBJ1-2; possible D gene TRBD1, 5 bases. This sequence originates from a woman aged 45-65 years with multiple sclerosis. The CDR3 DNA reads TGTGCCAGCAGCCAAGTAGAAGGGGCGCGGTCTGGCTACACCTTC. Protein product: CASSQVEGARSGYTF.